This T cell receptor beta chain was documented in a study of regulatory T cells in long-lasting Graves disease. Overall study context: Persistence in Graves' disease required over 5 years of antithyroid drugs plus positive TSH receptor antibodies.

The time point was: persistent/refractory GD, antithyroid drugs over 5 years with positive TRAb. Preparation of the TCR library used RNA extracted from PBMCs. Arm-PCR of CDR3 regions and iRepertoire HTBI primers were the basis on which TCR beta libraries were built. TCRdb processed the multiplex PCR reads anew with MiXCR; each CDR3 protein has one entry. The sample shows roughly 430,000 distinct CDR3 sequences, 20% to 25% of them seen only once. CDR3 length: 16 amino acids. CDR1 and CDR2 from the germline V gene are SEHNR and FQNEAQ (reference sequence). Trimming took off 4 bases at V and 3 bases at J, with 15 bases between the two ends.

The V gene is TRBV7-9, the J gene TRBJ1-4, with D maybe TRBD1 (5 bases). This TCR came from a female donor with Graves disease. Sequencing used peripheral blood mononuclear cells (PBMCs), obtained when the disease was refractory, from a patient treated with antithyroid drugs. CDR3 in amino acids: CASSSPDISANEKLFF. The DNA of the CDR3 is TGTGCCAGCAGCTCCCCGGACATCTCCGCTAATGAAAAACTGTTTTTT.